This T cell receptor beta chain stems from a study of cytomegalovirus exposure and HLA in healthy donors. Study context: A later analysis reported the approximately 120 validation repertoires used the same platform as the roughly 700 first-cohort repertoires.

The donors were members of the validation cohort comprising approximately 110 subjects, separate from the roughly 730-subject first cohort. Produced via immunoSEQ multiplex PCR; TCRdb's table is partial and in-frame only. The repertoire holds 120,000 or so clones, approximately 94% seen once, with approximately 1.5% in the top ten. Unmatched junction bases numbered 6, after V lost 3 bases and J lost 7 bases. This CDR3 region has 16 residues. Germline V gene data show CDR1 as KGHSH and CDR2 as LQKENI. Study-wide results and caveats: A later analysis found first-cohort TCR clusters tended to co-occur in the approximately 110 validation repertoires. Cytomegalovirus status, reportedly, was diagnosed with high specificity and sensitivity by the classifier.

As regards this clone: Its antigen is unknown.

This chain uses TRBV18 with TRBJ2-7; 16 bases map to TRBD2. The receptor comes from a young man in good health and CMV-seronegative. The specimen sequenced was PBMCs. The DNA of the CDR3 is TGTGCCAGCTCACCGACGGGACTAGCGGGGGGGAGAGAGCAGTACTTC. It yields the protein CASSPTGLAGGREQYF. Together with reference TRBV18 and TRBJ2-7, the CDR3 gives the full variable domain: NAGVMQNPRHLVRRRGQEARLRCSPMKGHSHVYWYRQLPEEGLKFMVYLQKENIIDESGMPKERFSAEFPKEGPSILRIQQVVRGDSAAYFCASSPTGLAGGREQYFGPGTRLTVT.